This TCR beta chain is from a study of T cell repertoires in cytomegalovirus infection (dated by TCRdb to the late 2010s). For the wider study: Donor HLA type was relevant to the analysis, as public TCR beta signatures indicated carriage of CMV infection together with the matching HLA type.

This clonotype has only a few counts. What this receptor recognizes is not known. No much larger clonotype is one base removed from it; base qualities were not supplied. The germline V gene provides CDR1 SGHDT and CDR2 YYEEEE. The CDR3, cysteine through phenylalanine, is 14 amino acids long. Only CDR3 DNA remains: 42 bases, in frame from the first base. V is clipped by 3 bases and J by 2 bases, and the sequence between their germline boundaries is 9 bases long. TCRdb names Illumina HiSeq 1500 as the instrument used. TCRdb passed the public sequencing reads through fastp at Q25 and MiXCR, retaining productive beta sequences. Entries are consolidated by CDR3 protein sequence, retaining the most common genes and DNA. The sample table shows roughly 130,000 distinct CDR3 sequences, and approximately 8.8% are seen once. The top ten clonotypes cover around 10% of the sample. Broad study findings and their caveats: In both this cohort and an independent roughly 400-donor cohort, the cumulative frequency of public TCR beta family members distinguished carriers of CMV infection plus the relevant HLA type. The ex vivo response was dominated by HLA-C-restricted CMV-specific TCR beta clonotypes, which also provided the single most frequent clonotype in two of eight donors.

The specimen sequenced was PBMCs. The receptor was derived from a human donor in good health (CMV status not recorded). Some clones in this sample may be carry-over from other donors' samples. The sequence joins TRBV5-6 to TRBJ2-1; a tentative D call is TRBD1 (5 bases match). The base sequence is TGTGCCAGCAGCTGGTCAGGGACCTACAATGAGCAGTTCTTC. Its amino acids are CASSWSGTYNEQFF.